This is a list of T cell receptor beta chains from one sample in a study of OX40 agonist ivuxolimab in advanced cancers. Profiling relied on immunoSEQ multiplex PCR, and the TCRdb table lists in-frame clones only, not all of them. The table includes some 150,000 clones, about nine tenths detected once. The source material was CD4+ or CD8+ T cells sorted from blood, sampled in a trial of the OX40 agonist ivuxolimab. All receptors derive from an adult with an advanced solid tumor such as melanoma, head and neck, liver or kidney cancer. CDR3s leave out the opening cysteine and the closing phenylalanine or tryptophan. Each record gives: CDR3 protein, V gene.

CDR3aa: ASSLSGISEQF; v_gene: TRBV27
CDR3aa: ASSMGGETQY; v_gene: TRBV19
CDR3aa: ASRPEGYYEQY; v_gene: TRBV7-9
CDR3aa: ASSESRGANTEAF; v_gene: TRBV2
CDR3aa: ASSVEQAAQETQY; v_gene: TRBV9
CDR3aa: AASSRGGTYEQY; v_gene: TRBV6-1
CDR3aa: ASSVAAPTSYNEQF; v_gene: TRBV9
CDR3aa: ASSPDRGTEAF; v_gene: TRBV5-1
CDR3aa: ASSISPATNEKLF; v_gene: TRBV19
CDR3aa: ASSNRFSYNEQF; v_gene: TRBV19
CDR3aa: ASRVSRTKNIQY; v_gene: TRBV19
CDR3aa: ASSQLPGVGTEAF; v_gene: TRBV7-9
CDR3aa: ASSLSSGLEAF; v_gene: TRBV28
CDR3aa: AITAGAQGGSEAF; v_gene: TRBV10-3
CDR3aa: SVEDLSGNTIY; v_gene: TRBV29-1
CDR3aa: ASSSSGTSGSYEQY; v_gene: TRBV5-4
CDR3aa: ASSEGYNQPQH; v_gene: TRBV19
CDR3aa: ASSLASGSPYEQY; v_gene: TRBV5-1
CDR3aa: ASSFGRTSKAF; v_gene: TRBV7-2
CDR3aa: AWSVGGGYRD; v_gene: TRBV30
CDR3aa: ASSGTGVPREQY; v_gene: TRBV28
CDR3aa: ASSRQQGPNGYT; v_gene: TRBV11-2
CDR3aa: ASSPPTESYEQY; v_gene: TRBV28
CDR3aa: AWSVQITRY; v_gene: TRBV30
CDR3aa: ASSFTGGDQPQH; v_gene: TRBV5-1
CDR3aa: ASRSRTDEKLF; v_gene: TRBV28
CDR3aa: ASSSQFRTSGSYEQY; v_gene: TRBV28
CDR3aa: ASSLGSASGTYEQY; v_gene: TRBV11-2